This T cell receptor (beta chain) was captured by sequencing in a study of PD-1 blockade in classical Hodgkin lymphoma. Each patient experienced a relapse that followed autologous stem cell transplantation, and brentuximab vedotin exposure varied. Repertoires were generated with immunoSEQ multiplex PCR, while TCRdb's copy carries only in-frame clones and drops some. Found here are tens of thousands of clones, about 73% of them singletons; the top ten hold approximately 10%. The germline V gene encodes CDR1 MGHRA and CDR2 YSYEKL. CDR3 length: 20 residues. V shed 2 bases, J shed 0 bases, and the junction held 17 bases outside the gene matches.

The source material was peripheral blood mononuclear cells (PBMCs), sampled at baseline. This rearrangement joins TRBV4-1 to TRBJ1-1; 8 bases are shared with TRBD1. The receptor's source is a human donor with classical Hodgkin lymphoma. The CDR3 DNA follows: TGCGCCAGCAGCCAACTAATACCGACAGGGGCGCGTATCATGAACACTGAAGCTTTCTTT. Protein product: CASSQLIPTGARIMNTEAFF.